One sample yielded the 7 T cell receptor beta chains listed below, sequenced in a study of post-analysis software for immune sequencing data. Study-level findings and limits: Among a few TRBV segments more frequent in patients than controls were TRBV5-6, TRBV5-1 and TRBV20-1.

No antigen has been assigned to these receptors. Every TCR beta cDNA library bore unique molecular identifiers. TCRdb recomputed calls from the PCR reads with MiXCR, one row per CDR3 protein. The repertoire holds hundreds of thousands of distinct CDR3 sequences, with 25% to 30% as singletons. Sequencing input: blood. The receptors originated from a girl aged 5-17 years with multiple sclerosis.

The chain joins TRBV5-1 to TRBJ2-7; D is uncertain. The DNA end is a closer match to TRBJ2-5, so the J assignment may be wrong. This CDR3 region has 15 residues. Germline assignment: CDR1 SGHRS and CDR2 YFSETQ. The CDR3 region has the DNA TGCGCCAGCAGCTTGACGGGCCGTCTACAGGAGACCCAGTACTTC. Protein sequence: CASSLTGRLQETQYF.

The chain joins TRBV7-9 to TRBJ2-1; no reliable D call. The ends were cut back, 9 bases at V and 13 bases at J, with 28 bases in the middle. This CDR3 spans 15 amino acids. The germline V gene has CDR1 SEHNR and CDR2 FQNEAQ (reference sequence). The CDR3 DNA reads TGTGCCAGTATCCCCTGGACGTCTAGTTTGGAGACCCAGTTCTTC. Residues: CASIPWTSSLETQFF. Using reference TRBV7-9 and TRBJ2-1 for the parts outside the CDR3, the full variable domain is DTGVSQNPRHKITKRGQNVTFRCDPISEHNRLYWYRQTLGQGPEFLTYFQNEAQLEKSRLLSDRFSAERPKGSFSTLEIQRTEQGDSAMYLCASIPWTSSLETQFFGPGTRLTVL.

This clonotype came up a few times. This chain uses TRBV5-6 with TRBJ2-1; 10 bases map to TRBD2. The CDR3 loop spans 15 amino acids. V lost 1 base and J lost 6; bases outside the gene matches: 4. Per germline, CDR1 SGHDT and CDR2 YYEEEE. The CDR3 spells CASSLPSGRANEQFF. The CDR3 coding sequence is TGTGCCAGCAGCTTGCCTAGCGGGAGAGCCAATGAGCAGTTCTTC. The variable domain in full, with the rest retrieved from reference TRBV5-6 and TRBJ2-1, is DAGVTQSPTHLIKTRGQQVTLRCSPKSGHDTVSWYQQALGQGPQFIFQYYEEEERQRGNFPDRFSGHQFPNYSSELNVNALLLGDSALYLCASSLPSGRANEQFFGPGTRLTVL.

The V and J genes are TRBV28 and TRBJ2-7; 11 nucleotides agree with TRBD2. This CDR3 region has 16 residues. The V and J ends lost 2 bases and 5 bases, in that order; junction bases with no gene match: 8. CDR1 is MDHEN, CDR2 SYDVKM, per germline. CDR3 sequence reads: CASSLRLAGGGDEQYF. The CDR3 DNA sequence: TGTGCCAGCAGTTTACGCCTAGCGGGAGGTGGGGACGAGCAGTACTTC.

The chain combines TRBV5-1 with TRBJ2-1, with D perhaps matching TRBD2 (5 bases). The CDR3 covers 15 residues. Germline-derived CDR1 and CDR2 are SGHRS and YFSETQ. With 4 bases removed from V and 2 bases from J, the gap between germline ends came to 13 bases. CDR3 bases: TGCGCCAGCAGCCGCGACCTCGGGACCTACAATGAGCAGTTCTTC. Translation gives CASSRDLGTYNEQFF. Full variable domain (missing parts from reference TRBV5-1 and TRBJ2-1): KAGVTQTPRYLIKTRGQQVTLSCSPISGHRSVSWYQQTPGQGLQFLFEYFSETQRNKGNFPGRFSGRQFSNSRSEMNVSTLELGDSALYLCASSRDLGTYNEQFFGPGTRLTVL.

This clonotype was counted a single time. The V gene is TRBV7-8, the J gene TRBJ2-3, with D maybe TRBD2 (5 bases). Germline V lookup: CDR1 SGHVS, CDR2 FQNEAQ. Trimming pared 0 bases from V and 4 bases from J, leaving 11 bases between. CDR3 length equals 15 residues. The CDR3 loop is CASSLAVGRADTQYF. The CDR3, as DNA: TGTGCCAGCAGCTTAGCGGTTGGGCGGGCAGATACGCAGTATTTT.

There are a few counts of this clonotype. The CDR3 sequence is CAISNRLGYTF. The CDR3 DNA reads TGCGCCATTTCCAACAGGCTGGGCTACACCTTC. The chain links TRBV4-1 to TRBJ1-2, with TRBD1 as a possible D gene (5 bases). This CDR3 has 11 amino acids. CDR1 is MGHRA, CDR2 YSYEKL, per germline. V was shortened by 10 bases and J by 8 bases, with 14 bases between the two germline ends.